The rows below give T cell receptor beta chains drawn from one sample of a study of T cell responses to AZD1222 COVID-19 vaccine. Repertoires were generated with immunoSEQ multiplex PCR, while TCRdb's copy carries only in-frame clones and drops some. The sample includes 80,000 or so clones, 75% to 95% of them seen just once. This material consisted of peripheral blood, taken on day 0 of MenACWY control vaccination. The receptors were sampled from an adult in good health. Both conserved end residues are part of each CDR3. The D gene is left open where the match is weak. Clone size is given for some rows only: seen once, a few or many times, or a class if the clone is expanded.

J gene: TRBJ2-5; D gene: NA; V gene: TRBV5-1; clone size: NA; CDR3 DNA: TGCGCCAGCAGCTTGGACAGGGGGGGTGAGACCCAGTACTTC; CDR3 protein: CASSLDRGGETQYF
J gene: TRBJ2-6; D gene: NA; V gene: TRBV28; clone size: NA; CDR3 DNA: TGTGCCAGCAGGCCCAAGGGGGCCAACGTCCTGACTTTC; CDR3 protein: CASRPKGANVLTF
J gene: TRBJ2-1; D gene: TRBD1; V gene: TRBV12-3/TRBV12-4; clone size: NA; CDR3 DNA: TGTGCCAGCAGTCTTCTACAGGGGCATGAGCAGTTCTTC; CDR3 protein: CASSLLQGHEQFF
J gene: TRBJ1-1; D gene: NA; V gene: TRBV9; clone size: NA; CDR3 DNA: TGTGCCAGCAGCGACACTAAAAACACCAGTCCGGGCGGCACTGAAGCTTTCTTT; CDR3 protein: CASSDTKNTSPGGTEAFF
J gene: TRBJ1-2; D gene: NA; V gene: TRBV5-6; clone size: NA; CDR3 DNA: TGTGCCAGCAGCTTACGGGGATTCGACTATGGCTACACCTTC; CDR3 protein: CASSLRGFDYGYTF
J gene: TRBJ1-2; D gene: TRBD1; V gene: TRBV7-2; clone size: NA; CDR3 DNA: TGTGCCAGCAGCTTAGGCGGGGGAGGACAGGGGGCGGCTGGCTACACCTTC; CDR3 protein: CASSLGGGGQGAAGYTF
J gene: TRBJ2-1; D gene: TRBD2; V gene: TRBV4-1; clone size: NA; CDR3 DNA: TGCGCCAGCAGCCAATTCGGGACTAGCGGGAGCAATCCTTTCAATGAGCAGTTCTTC; CDR3 protein: CASSQFGTSGSNPFNEQFF
J gene: TRBJ1-1; D gene: TRBD1; V gene: TRBV7-2; clone size: NA; CDR3 DNA: TGTGCCAGCAGGAGGGACAGGGGGGTGAACACTGAAGCTTTCTTT; CDR3 protein: CASRRDRGVNTEAFF
J gene: TRBJ2-5; D gene: TRBD1; V gene: TRBV19; clone size: NA; CDR3 DNA: TGTGCCAGTAGTATATTGGACAGGCGGGAGACCCAGTACTTC; CDR3 protein: CASSILDRRETQYF
J gene: TRBJ1-1; D gene: NA; V gene: TRBV9; clone size: NA; CDR3 DNA: TGTGCCAGCAGCGTCAGGGTTCCTGAAGCTTTCTTT; CDR3 protein: CASSVRVPEAFF
J gene: TRBJ1-2; D gene: NA; V gene: TRBV4-1; clone size: NA; CDR3 DNA: TGCGCCAGCAGCCAAGTGGTTGTGGGTTTCGATGGCTACACCTTC; CDR3 protein: CASSQVVVGFDGYTF
J gene: TRBJ1-2; D gene: NA; V gene: TRBV10-3; clone size: NA; CDR3 DNA: TGTGCCACTCACAGGGAAGAAGCCTATGGCTACACCTTC; CDR3 protein: CATHREEAYGYTF
J gene: TRBJ2-5; D gene: NA; V gene: TRBV7-8; clone size: NA; CDR3 DNA: TGTGCCAGCAGCCCACACAGGGCGTACCAAGAGACCCAGTACTTC; CDR3 protein: CASSPHRAYQETQYF
J gene: TRBJ2-7; D gene: TRBD2; V gene: TRBV2; clone size: NA; CDR3 DNA: TGTGCCAGCAGACGGGACTACTCCTACGAGCAGTACTTC; CDR3 protein: CASRRDYSYEQYF
J gene: TRBJ2-7; D gene: NA; V gene: TRBV7-2; clone size: NA; CDR3 DNA: TGTGCCAGCAGCCTGATCCAGGGATCGGGCTACGAGCAGTACTTC; CDR3 protein: CASSLIQGSGYEQYF
J gene: TRBJ2-3; D gene: NA; V gene: TRBV10-3; clone size: NA; CDR3 DNA: TGTGCCATCAGCCGGGAAAGCACAGATACGCAGTATTTT; CDR3 protein: CAISRESTDTQYF
J gene: TRBJ1-5; D gene: NA; V gene: TRBV6-5; clone size: NA; CDR3 DNA: TGTGCCAGCAGGACGCAGGAGAGTCAGCCCCAGCATTTT; CDR3 protein: CASRTQESQPQHF
J gene: TRBJ1-3; D gene: NA; V gene: TRBV21-1; clone size: NA; CDR3 DNA: TGTGCCAGCAGCCCGGTCGGGGGGGCCTCTGGAAACACCATATATTTT; CDR3 protein: CASSPVGGASGNTIYF
J gene: TRBJ2-3; D gene: NA; V gene: TRBV27; clone size: NA; CDR3 DNA: TGTGCCAGCAGCTCCCACCAGGGGTTAGATACGCAGTATTTT; CDR3 protein: CASSSHQGLDTQYF
J gene: TRBJ2-1; D gene: NA; V gene: TRBV5-1; clone size: NA; CDR3 DNA: TGCGCCAGCCTGTTGGGGGAGGCGGGTTACAATGAGCAGTTCTTC; CDR3 protein: CASLLGEAGYNEQFF
J gene: TRBJ1-1; D gene: NA; V gene: TRBV7-2; clone size: NA; CDR3 DNA: TGTGCCAGCAGTCCAGGGTGGACTGAAGCTTTCTTT; CDR3 protein: CASSPGWTEAFF
J gene: TRBJ2-1; D gene: NA; V gene: TRBV3-1/TRBV3-2; clone size: NA; CDR3 DNA: TGTGCCAGCAGCCGGCGGACAGCAAACAATGAGCAGTTCTTC; CDR3 protein: CASSRRTANNEQFF
J gene: TRBJ2-7; D gene: TRBD1; V gene: TRBV10-3; clone size: few; CDR3 DNA: TGTGCCATCGGGACAGACTCCTACGAGCAGTACTTC; CDR3 protein: CAIGTDSYEQYF
J gene: TRBJ2-7; D gene: TRBD1; V gene: TRBV7-8; clone size: NA; CDR3 DNA: TGTGCCAGCAGCGTCAAGCGGACAGGCATCTACGAGCAGTACTTC; CDR3 protein: CASSVKRTGIYEQYF
J gene: TRBJ2-7; D gene: NA; V gene: TRBV7-2; clone size: NA; CDR3 DNA: TGTGCCAGCAGCTTAGTCGCTCCTTCCTACGAGCAGTACTTC; CDR3 protein: CASSLVAPSYEQYF
J gene: TRBJ2-7; D gene: TRBD2; V gene: TRBV6-5; clone size: NA; CDR3 DNA: TGTGCCAGCACGAAAGGGCTAGCGGGAGCCGGCGAGCAGTACTTC; CDR3 protein: CASTKGLAGAGEQYF
J gene: TRBJ1-1; D gene: NA; V gene: TRBV28; clone size: NA; CDR3 DNA: TGTGCCAGCAGTCCATCTGGGGTAGCAGCTTTCTTT; CDR3 protein: CASSPSGVAAFF
J gene: TRBJ2-1; D gene: NA; V gene: TRBV7-9; clone size: NA; CDR3 DNA: TGTGCCAGCAGCTCATCGAGGGGTAACAATGAGCAGTTCTTC; CDR3 protein: CASSSSRGNNEQFF
J gene: TRBJ2-7; D gene: NA; V gene: TRBV4-3; clone size: NA; CDR3 DNA: TGCGCCAGCAGCCAAGACCGTGGGGACGTCTACGAGCAGTACTTC; CDR3 protein: CASSQDRGDVYEQYF
J gene: TRBJ2-2; D gene: NA; V gene: TRBV16; clone size: NA; CDR3 DNA: TGTGCCAGCAGCCCTAACCCCCCCGAGAACACCGGGGAGCTGTTTTTT; CDR3 protein: CASSPNPPENTGELFF
J gene: TRBJ2-3; D gene: NA; V gene: TRBV7-6; clone size: NA; CDR3 DNA: TGTGCCAGCAGCCCCAGTCAAGGTGCCACGCAGTATTTT; CDR3 protein: CASSPSQGATQYF
J gene: TRBJ1-2; D gene: NA; V gene: TRBV27; clone size: NA; CDR3 DNA: TGTGCCAGCAGCCGACAGGACGACTATGGCTACACCTTC; CDR3 protein: CASSRQDDYGYTF
J gene: TRBJ1-5; D gene: NA; V gene: TRBV12-3/TRBV12-4; clone size: few; CDR3 DNA: TGTGCCAGCAGTTTGTGGGGACAGCCCCAGCATTTT; CDR3 protein: CASSLWGQPQHF
J gene: TRBJ2-6; D gene: NA; V gene: TRBV7-8; clone size: NA; CDR3 DNA: TGTGCCAGCAGTCATGCCCCGGGTTTGAGTGACGTCCTGACTTTC; CDR3 protein: CASSHAPGLSDVLTF
J gene: TRBJ1-1; D gene: NA; V gene: TRBV19; clone size: once; CDR3 DNA: TGTGCCAGTAGTGGTACCCGGGGCGGCGGTGAAGCTTTCTTT; CDR3 protein: CASSGTRGGGEAFF
J gene: TRBJ1-2; D gene: NA; V gene: TRBV5-5; clone size: NA; CDR3 DNA: TGTGCCAGCAGCCCGACGGGGCATGGCTACACCTTC; CDR3 protein: CASSPTGHGYTF
J gene: TRBJ2-1; D gene: NA; V gene: TRBV6-6; clone size: NA; CDR3 DNA: TGTGCCACCATGCCACACTACAATGAGCAGTTCTTC; CDR3 protein: CATMPHYNEQFF
J gene: TRBJ1-1; D gene: NA; V gene: TRBV30; clone size: NA; CDR3 DNA: TGTGCCTGGGGGCAATCGAACACTGAAGCTTTCTTT; CDR3 protein: CAWGQSNTEAFF
J gene: TRBJ1-2; D gene: TRBD1; V gene: TRBV30; clone size: NA; CDR3 DNA: TGTGCCTGGAGTGTAAGCGGGACAGTCAACTATGGCTACACCTTC; CDR3 protein: CAWSVSGTVNYGYTF
J gene: TRBJ2-7; D gene: NA; V gene: TRBV7-9; clone size: NA; CDR3 DNA: TGTGCCAGCAGCATACTCCGGACAGACTCAAGCGACGAGCAGTACTTC; CDR3 protein: CASSILRTDSSDEQYF
J gene: TRBJ1-1; D gene: NA; V gene: TRBV12-3/TRBV12-4; clone size: NA; CDR3 DNA: TGTGCCAGCAGTTTTACGAACACTGAAGCTTTCTTT; CDR3 protein: CASSFTNTEAFF
J gene: TRBJ1-6; D gene: NA; V gene: TRBV4-2; clone size: NA; CDR3 DNA: TGTGCCAGCAGCCCAGATAGGACGGGGGGCGGTTCACCCCTCCACTTT; CDR3 protein: CASSPDRTGGGSPLHF
J gene: TRBJ2-5; D gene: NA; V gene: TRBV7-2; clone size: NA; CDR3 DNA: TGTGCCAGCAGCTTACAAGGGGAAGAGACCCAGTACTTC; CDR3 protein: CASSLQGEETQYF
J gene: TRBJ2-1; D gene: NA; V gene: TRBV7-2; clone size: NA; CDR3 DNA: TGTGCCAGCAGCTTAGCGCTCGCCCGCGATGAGCAGTTCTTC; CDR3 protein: CASSLALARDEQFF
J gene: TRBJ2-5; D gene: TRBD2; V gene: TRBV6-5; clone size: NA; CDR3 DNA: TGTGCCAGCAGACAAGGGACTACCCAAGAGACCCAGTACTTC; CDR3 protein: CASRQGTTQETQYF
J gene: TRBJ2-5; D gene: TRBD2; V gene: TRBV30; clone size: NA; CDR3 DNA: TGTGCCTGGACGGGACTAGCGGGAGTTTCGGAGACCCAGTACTTC; CDR3 protein: CAWTGLAGVSETQYF
J gene: TRBJ1-3; D gene: NA; V gene: TRBV19; clone size: NA; CDR3 DNA: TGTGCCAGTAGTCACAGGTCTGGCGAAAACACCATATATTTT; CDR3 protein: CASSHRSGENTIYF
J gene: TRBJ2-3; D gene: TRBD2; V gene: TRBV6-2/TRBV6-3; clone size: NA; CDR3 DNA: TGTGCCAGCAGTTACGGGGGGGGACTAGGCCCCGGAGATACGCAGTATTTT; CDR3 protein: CASSYGGGLGPGDTQYF
J gene: TRBJ1-1; D gene: NA; V gene: TRBV28; clone size: NA; CDR3 DNA: TGTGCCAGCAGACAGGACAAAATCCTAAACACTGAAGCTTTCTTT; CDR3 protein: CASRQDKILNTEAFF
J gene: TRBJ1-5; D gene: TRBD1; V gene: TRBV6-4; clone size: NA; CDR3 DNA: TGTGCCAGCATTACAGGGGTCCCTGGGCCCCAGCATTTT; CDR3 protein: CASITGVPGPQHF
J gene: TRBJ1-1; D gene: NA; V gene: TRBV30; clone size: NA; CDR3 DNA: TGTGCCTGGAGTGCTGGCTTCCGCGGGACTGAAGCTTTCTTT; CDR3 protein: CAWSAGFRGTEAFF
J gene: TRBJ1-6; D gene: NA; V gene: TRBV5-4; clone size: NA; CDR3 DNA: TGTGCCAGCAGCTTGGCGGGGATTAATAATTCACCCCTCCACTTT; CDR3 protein: CASSLAGINNSPLHF
J gene: TRBJ2-3; D gene: TRBD2; V gene: TRBV5-5; clone size: NA; CDR3 DNA: TGTGCCAGCAGCTTCGGACTAGCGGCGACCCGCACAGATACGCAGTATTTT; CDR3 protein: CASSFGLAATRTDTQYF
J gene: TRBJ1-3; D gene: NA; V gene: TRBV9; clone size: NA; CDR3 DNA: TGTGCCAGCAGCGTAGGGCGGCCGGGGTTTGGAAACACCATATATTTT; CDR3 protein: CASSVGRPGFGNTIYF